The 22 T cell receptor beta chains below all came from one sample that was sequenced in a study of human thymus T cells. The assay was immunoSEQ multiplex PCR, and TCRdb's table has in-frame clones only and misses some. Among around 45,000 clones listed, 95% were seen once. Sequencing was done on a sample of blood. The receptors come from a girl less than two years old with a congenital heart defect but otherwise immunologically healthy.

This chain uses TRBV5-1 with TRBJ2-1; 10 bases are a match to TRBD2. The CDR3 is 16 amino acids. V dropped 2 bases and J dropped 2; count of bases not matched to a gene: 4. Looked up from germline, CDR1 is SGHRS and CDR2 is YFSETQ. CDR3 nucleotide sequence: TGCGCCAGCAGCTTTACTAGCGGGAATACCTACAATGAGCAGTTCTTC. As protein: CASSFTSGNTYNEQFF.

The V call is TRBV6-1, the J call TRBJ2-2; D ambiguous. V lost 4 bases to trimming and J lost 4 bases, with 4 bases between them. The CDR3 spans 12 residues. Germline V gene lookup returns CDR1 MNHNS and CDR2 SASEGT. The CDR3: CASSAVTGELFF. The CDR3 region has the DNA TGTGCCAGCAGTGCAGTCACCGGGGAGCTGTTTTTT.

This chain uses TRBV10-2 with TRBJ2-7; D remains ambiguous. CDR1 and CDR2 from the germline V gene are WSHSY and SAAADI. V was clipped by 4 bases and J by 4 bases, with 14 bases between them. The CDR3 totals 14 residues. The CDR3 DNA is TGCGCCAGCAGTGGGCTTGAGTCAGTGTACGAGCAGTACTTC. Amino acid sequence: CASSGLESVYEQYF.

The V and J genes are TRBV11-2 and TRBJ2-5, with D maybe TRBD1 (6 bases). The CDR3 is made up of 13 amino acids. The V gene's germline CDR1 is SGHAT and CDR2 FQNNGV. V lost 6 bases to trimming and J lost 3 bases, with 11 bases between them. In DNA, the CDR3 is TGTGCCAGCAGGTCCACAGGGAAAGAGACCCAGTACTTC. Its translation: CASRSTGKETQYF.

The V gene is TRBV7-6, the J gene TRBJ2-5; 9 bases are shared with TRBD2. Trimming removed 0 bases from V and 5 bases from J; junction bases left unmatched: 16. The CDR3 is 19 amino acids. CDR1 SGHVS and CDR2 FNYEAQ come from the germline V gene. CDR3 residues: CASSLAGASGTSDRETQYF. The CDR3 DNA is TGTGCCAGCAGCTTAGCGGGGGCTAGCGGGACCTCGGATCGGGAGACCCAGTACTTC. Supplemented by reference TRBV7-6 and TRBJ2-5, the full variable domain reads GAGVSQSPRYKVTKRGQDVALRCDPISGHVSLYWYRQALGQGPEFLTYFNYEAQQDKSGLPNDRFSAERPEGSISTLTIQRTEQRDSAMYRCASSLAGASGTSDRETQYFGPGTRLLVL.

The sample holds a few counts of this clone. This chain joins TRBV6-1 and TRBJ2-7; unclear D gene. Trimming cost V 3 bases and J 7 bases, with 10 bases left between them. CDR3 length: 12 residues. Germline V gene sequence: CDR1 MNHNS, CDR2 SASEGT. The CDR3 here is CASSDRVLEQYF. CDR3 bases: TGTGCCAGCAGTGATCGCGTCTTAGAGCAGTACTTC.

V is TRBV5-8 and J is TRBJ2-3; D call uncertain. Looked up from germline, CDR1 is SGHTS and CDR2 is YDEGEE. V was clipped by 0 bases and J by 2 bases, with 7 bases between them. The CDR3 is 14 residues long. CDR3 region: CASSLGASTDTQYF. The CDR3 region has the DNA TGTGCCAGCAGCTTGGGGGCATCCACAGATACGCAGTATTTT.

This clone was counted once. The chain recombines TRBV29-1 with TRBJ1-2; TRBD1 aligns across 10 bases. V gave up 4 bases and J gave up 5 bases; unmatched junction bases: 10. This CDR3 has 15 amino acids. Looked up from germline, CDR1 is SQVTM and CDR2 is ANQGSEA. The CDR3 DNA follows: TGCAGCGTTGGCCTGACAGGGGGCTGGGGGTATGGCTACACCTTC. This codes for CSVGLTGGWGYGYTF.

V and J are TRBV19 and TRBJ2-2, with D possibly called TRBD1 or TRBD2 (5 bases each). Trimming pared 6 bases from V and 1 base from J, leaving 9 bases between. The germline gives CDR1 LNHDA, CDR2 SQIVND (reference sequence). There are 14 residues in the CDR3. CDR3 nucleotide sequence: TGTGCCAGTAGGAGGGGATTGAACACCGGGGAGCTGTTTTTT. Its protein is CASRRGLNTGELFF.

Only one count was recorded for this clone. The CDR3 loop is CASSHLGRELGTDTQYF. In DNA form, the CDR3 reads TGCGCCAGCAGCCACCTGGGGAGGGAGCTGGGCACAGATACGCAGTATTTT. The chain employs TRBV4-1 and TRBJ2-3; 7 bases line up with TRBD2. Germline V lookup: CDR1 MGHRA, CDR2 YSYEKL. The CDR3 spans 17 residues. Unmatched junction bases numbered 10, after V lost 3 bases and J lost 1 base.

The chain employs TRBV4-1 and TRBJ1-2; D remains unclear. Germline V CDR1 and CDR2: MGHRA, YSYEKL. Trimming pared 5 bases from V and 8 bases from J, leaving 21 bases between. The CDR3 covers 15 residues. CDR3 DNA sequence: TGCGCCAGCAGCACTCGAATCGACGAGGGAGCAGGCTACACCTTC. Encoded protein: CASSTRIDEGAGYTF.

The chain combines TRBV30 with TRBJ2-2; weak D call: TRBD1 (5 bases). The germline gives CDR1 GTSNPN, CDR2 SVGIG (reference sequence). V lost 4 bases, J lost 5 bases, and 11 bases lay in between. This CDR3 region has 13 residues. The CDR3 coding sequence is TGTGCCTGGAATCGTGACAGTACCGGGGAGCTGTTTTTT. Translation gives CAWNRDSTGELFF.

The V call is TRBV30, the J call TRBJ2-1, with D perhaps TRBD1 (6 bases). Germline V gives CDR1 GTSNPN, CDR2 SVGIG (reference sequence). V lost 0 bases, J lost 1 base, and 16 bases lay in between. The CDR3 spans 17 residues. CDR3 sequence: CAWSVGGALGSYNEQFF. The DNA for the CDR3 is TGTGCCTGGAGTGTAGGGGGAGCATTGGGTTCCTACAATGAGCAGTTCTTC.

The chain couples TRBV25-1 to TRBJ2-5; D not resolved. This CDR3 has 15 amino acids. The V gene's germline CDR1 is MGHDK and CDR2 SYGVNS. Trimming removed 1 base at V and 3 bases at J, with 12 bases between. CDR3: CASSEWFTDEETQYF. CDR3 in DNA: TGTGCCAGCAGTGAATGGTTCACGGACGAAGAGACCCAGTACTTC.

This CDR3 is CASTLAGRGDTQYF. The CDR3 DNA reads as TGTGCCAGCACCTTAGCGGGTCGGGGAGATACGCAGTATTTT. The V call is TRBV27, the J call TRBJ2-3; 7 nucleotides line up with TRBD2. The germline V gene encodes CDR1 MNHEY and CDR2 SMNVEV (reference sequence). V trimming: 7 bases; J trimming: 5 bases; junction bases outside the gene matches: 9. The CDR3 totals 14 residues.

The chain is built from TRBV7-3 and TRBJ2-2; D gene uncertain. Trimming shortened V by 0 bases and J by 7 bases, and 6 bases separated the two germline ends. Germline lookup yields CDR1 SGHTA and CDR2 FQGTGA. The CDR3 runs to 13 residues. The CDR3 sequence: CASSLTSFGELFF. Here the CDR3 DNA reads TGTGCCAGCAGCTTAACCTCTTTCGGGGAGCTGTTTTTT.

The chain combines TRBV29-1 with TRBJ2-7, with 12 bases identical to TRBD1. J lost 3 bases, V lost 6 bases, and 15 bases had no gene match. In germline, CDR1 is SQVTM, CDR2 ANQGSEA. The CDR3 sequence is 17 residues long. The CDR3 DNA reads as TGCAGCGTCGCCGGGACAGGGGGCCCAAAAGGAAGCTACGAGCAGTACTTC. It encodes CSVAGTGGPKGSYEQYF.

This clone is a singleton in its sample. The V and J genes are TRBV2 and TRBJ2-7, with 8 bases aligning to TRBD1. With V trimmed by 10 bases and J by 4 bases, 3 bases remained unmatched. Germline V gene sequence: CDR1 SNHLY, CDR2 FYNNEI. There are 11 residues in the CDR3. This CDR3 reads CATDRGYEQYF. The CDR3 nucleotides read TGTGCCACAGACAGGGGATACGAGCAGTACTTC.

The V call is TRBV25-1, the J call TRBJ2-5; D remains ambiguous. Germline V gene data show CDR1 as MGHDK and CDR2 as SYGVNS. The V end was cut by 3 bases, the J end by 1 base, with 3 bases between. The CDR3 runs 12 residues. The CDR3 spells CASSDIQETQYF. Written as DNA, the CDR3 is TGTGCCAGCAGTGATATCCAAGAGACCCAGTACTTC.

V and J are TRBV4-3 and TRBJ2-3, with TRBD1 identical over 8 bases. V gave up 0 bases and J gave up 5 bases; unmatched junction bases: 7. The CDR3 loop spans 16 amino acids. Germline CDR1 reads LGHNA; CDR2 reads YSLEER. The CDR3 bases are TGCGCCAGCAGCCAAGATCCCAGGGGGCGCCTAGATACGCAGTATTTT. Translation gives CASSQDPRGRLDTQYF.

This chain links TRBV11-2 with TRBJ2-7; the D gene could be TRBD1 or TRBD2 (6 bases each). Per germline, CDR1 SGHAT and CDR2 FQNNGV. With 6 bases removed from V and 7 bases from J, the gap between germline ends came to 19 bases. This CDR3 spans 14 amino acids. The CDR3 loop is CASRLSGADREQYF. The DNA for the CDR3 is TGTGCCAGCAGACTTTCGGGGGCTGATCGGGAGCAGTACTTC.

The CDR3 sequence is CASSSNSGRIGNNEQFF. The CDR3 DNA sequence: TGTGCCAGCAGCTCGAATAGCGGGAGAATTGGGAACAATGAGCAGTTCTTC. The rearrangement joins TRBV5-4 to TRBJ2-1, with 9 bases fitting TRBD2. Germline CDR1 SGHNT, CDR2 YYREEE (reference sequence). J was trimmed by 5 bases and V by 3 bases; bases with no gene match: 12. The CDR3 covers 17 residues.